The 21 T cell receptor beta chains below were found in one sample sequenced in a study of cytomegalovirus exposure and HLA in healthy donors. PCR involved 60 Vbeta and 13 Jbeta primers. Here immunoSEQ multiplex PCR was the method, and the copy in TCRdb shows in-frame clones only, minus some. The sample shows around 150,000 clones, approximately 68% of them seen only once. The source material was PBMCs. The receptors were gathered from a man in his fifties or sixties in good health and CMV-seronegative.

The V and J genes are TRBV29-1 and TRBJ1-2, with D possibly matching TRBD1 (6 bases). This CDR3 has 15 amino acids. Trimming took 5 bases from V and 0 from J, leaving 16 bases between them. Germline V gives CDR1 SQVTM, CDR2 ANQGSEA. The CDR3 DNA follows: TGCAGCGTTCGGCCAGGGGTTCCCTCTAACTATGGCTACACCTTC. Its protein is CSVRPGVPSNYGYTF.

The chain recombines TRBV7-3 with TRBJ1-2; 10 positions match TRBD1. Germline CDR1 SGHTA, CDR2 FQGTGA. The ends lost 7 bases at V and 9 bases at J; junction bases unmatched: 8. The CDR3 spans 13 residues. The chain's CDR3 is CASNSGQGDSYTF. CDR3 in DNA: TGTGCCAGCAACTCAGGACAGGGGGATAGCTACACCTTC.

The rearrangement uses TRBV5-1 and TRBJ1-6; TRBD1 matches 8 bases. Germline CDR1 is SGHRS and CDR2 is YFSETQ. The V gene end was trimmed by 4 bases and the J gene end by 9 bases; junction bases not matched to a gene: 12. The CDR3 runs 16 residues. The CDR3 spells CASSQTGQGVGSPLHF. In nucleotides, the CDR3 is TGCGCCAGCAGCCAGACCGGACAGGGTGTGGGTTCACCCCTCCACTTT.

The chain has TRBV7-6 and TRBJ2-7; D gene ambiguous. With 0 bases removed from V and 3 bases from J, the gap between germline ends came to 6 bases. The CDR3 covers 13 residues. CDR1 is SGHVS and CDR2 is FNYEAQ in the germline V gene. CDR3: CASSLAVGYEQYF. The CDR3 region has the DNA TGTGCCAGCAGCTTAGCGGTCGGCTACGAGCAGTACTTC.

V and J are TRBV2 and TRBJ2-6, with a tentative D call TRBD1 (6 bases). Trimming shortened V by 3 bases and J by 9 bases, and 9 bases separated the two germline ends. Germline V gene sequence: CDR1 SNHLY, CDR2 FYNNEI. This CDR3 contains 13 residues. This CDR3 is CASSEGHFNVLTF. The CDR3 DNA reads TGTGCCAGCAGTGAGGGACACTTCAACGTCCTGACTTTC. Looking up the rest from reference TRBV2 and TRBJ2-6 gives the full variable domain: EPEVTQTPSHQVTQMGQEVILRCVPISNHLYFYWYRQILGQKVEFLVSFYNNEISEKSEIFDDQFSVERPDGSNFTLKIRSTKLEDSAMYFCASSEGHFNVLTFGAGSRLTVL.

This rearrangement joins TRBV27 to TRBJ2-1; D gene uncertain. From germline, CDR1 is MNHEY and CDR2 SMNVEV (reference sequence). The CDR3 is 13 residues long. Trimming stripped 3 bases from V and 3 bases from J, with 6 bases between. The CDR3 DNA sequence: TGTGCCAGCAGTTTTGGCCTCTACAATGAGCAGTTCTTC. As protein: CASSFGLYNEQFF.

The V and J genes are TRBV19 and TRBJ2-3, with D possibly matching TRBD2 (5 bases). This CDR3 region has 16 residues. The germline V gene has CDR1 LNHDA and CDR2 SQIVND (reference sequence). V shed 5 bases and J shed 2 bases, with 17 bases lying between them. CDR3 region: CASSRAGNGVTDTQYF. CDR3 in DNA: TGTGCCAGTAGTCGGGCTGGGAACGGGGTCACAGATACGCAGTATTTT.

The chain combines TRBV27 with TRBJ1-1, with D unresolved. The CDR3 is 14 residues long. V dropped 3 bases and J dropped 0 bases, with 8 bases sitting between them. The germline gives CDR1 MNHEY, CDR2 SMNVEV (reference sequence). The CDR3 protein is CASSFQRMNTEAFF. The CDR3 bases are TGTGCCAGCAGTTTTCAGCGAATGAACACTGAAGCTTTCTTT.

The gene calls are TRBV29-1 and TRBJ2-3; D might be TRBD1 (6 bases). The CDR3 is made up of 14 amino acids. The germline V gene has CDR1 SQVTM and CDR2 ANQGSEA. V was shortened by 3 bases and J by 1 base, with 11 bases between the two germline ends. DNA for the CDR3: TGCAGCGTTGAGGGGCAGGGGCGCACAGATACGCAGTATTTT. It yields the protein CSVEGQGRTDTQYF.

The CDR3 sequence: CASSNIRGWITGELFF. CDR3 in DNA: TGTGCCAGTAGTAATATCCGGGGGTGGATCACCGGGGAGCTGTTTTTT. This rearrangement joins TRBV19 to TRBJ2-2; D might be TRBD2 (6 bases). Germline V gene lookup returns CDR1 LNHDA and CDR2 SQIVND (reference sequence). This CDR3 has 16 amino acids. V shed 4 bases and J shed 4 bases, with 16 bases lying between them. Together with reference TRBV19 and TRBJ2-2, the CDR3 gives the full variable domain: DGGITQSPKYLFRKEGQNVTLSCEQNLNHDAMYWYRQDPGQGLRLIYYSQIVNDFQKGDIAEGYSVSREKKESFPLTVTSAQKNPTAFYLCASSNIRGWITGELFFGEGSRLTVL.

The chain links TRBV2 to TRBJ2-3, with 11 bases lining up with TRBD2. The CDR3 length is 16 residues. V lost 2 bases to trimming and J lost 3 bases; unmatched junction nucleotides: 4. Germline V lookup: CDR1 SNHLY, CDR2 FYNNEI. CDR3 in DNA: TGTGCCAGCAGTGAAAGCCTAGCGGGGGGAACAGATACGCAGTATTTT. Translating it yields CASSESLAGGTDTQYF.

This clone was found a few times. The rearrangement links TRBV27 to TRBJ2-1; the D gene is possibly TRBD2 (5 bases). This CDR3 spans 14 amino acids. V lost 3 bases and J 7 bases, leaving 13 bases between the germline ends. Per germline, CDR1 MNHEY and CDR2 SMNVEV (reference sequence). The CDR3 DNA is TGTGCCAGCAGTTTTCGGGCACAGCGGAATGAGCAGTTCTTC. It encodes CASSFRAQRNEQFF.

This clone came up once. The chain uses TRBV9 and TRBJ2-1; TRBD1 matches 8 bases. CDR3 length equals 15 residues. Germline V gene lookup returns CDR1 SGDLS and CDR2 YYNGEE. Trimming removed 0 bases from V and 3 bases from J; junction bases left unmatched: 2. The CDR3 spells CASSVGTGFYNEQFF. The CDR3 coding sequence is TGTGCCAGCAGCGTAGGGACAGGGTTCTACAATGAGCAGTTCTTC.

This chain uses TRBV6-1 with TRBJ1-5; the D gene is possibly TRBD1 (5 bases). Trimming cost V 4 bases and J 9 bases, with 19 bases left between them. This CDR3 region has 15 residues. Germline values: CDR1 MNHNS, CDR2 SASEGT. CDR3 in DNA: TGTGCCAGCAGTGTAGACAGTGGAATCGGGTGGCCCCAGCATTTT. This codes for CASSVDSGIGWPQHF.

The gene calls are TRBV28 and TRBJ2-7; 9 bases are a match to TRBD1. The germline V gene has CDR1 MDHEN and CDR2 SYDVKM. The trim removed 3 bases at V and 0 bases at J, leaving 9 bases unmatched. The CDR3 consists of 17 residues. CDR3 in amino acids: CASSFSVGDRVSYEQYF. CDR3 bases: TGTGCCAGCAGTTTCTCTGTCGGGGACAGGGTCTCCTACGAGCAGTACTTC.

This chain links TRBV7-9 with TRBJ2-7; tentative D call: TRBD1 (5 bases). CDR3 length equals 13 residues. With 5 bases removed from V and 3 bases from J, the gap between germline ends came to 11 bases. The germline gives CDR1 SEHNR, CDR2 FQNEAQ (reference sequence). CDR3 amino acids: CASSLGADYEQYF. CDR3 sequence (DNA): TGTGCCAGCAGCCTAGGGGCAGACTACGAGCAGTACTTC.

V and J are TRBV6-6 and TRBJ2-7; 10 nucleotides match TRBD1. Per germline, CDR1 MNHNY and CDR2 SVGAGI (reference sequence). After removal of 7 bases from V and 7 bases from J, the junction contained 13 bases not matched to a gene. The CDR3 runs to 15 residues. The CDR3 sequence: CASTRPGQGFNEQYF. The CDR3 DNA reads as TGTGCCAGCACCAGACCGGGACAGGGGTTTAATGAGCAGTACTTC.

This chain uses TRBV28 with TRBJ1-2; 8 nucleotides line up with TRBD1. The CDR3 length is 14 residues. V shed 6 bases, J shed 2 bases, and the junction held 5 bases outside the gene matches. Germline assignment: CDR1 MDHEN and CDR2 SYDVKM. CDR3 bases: TGTGCCAGCAGCCTAGGACAGGGAAACTATGGCTACACCTTC. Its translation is CASSLGQGNYGYTF.

CDR3 nucleotides: TGCGCCAGCAGCCAAGATTTCACCTACAATGAGCAGTTCTTC. As protein: CASSQDFTYNEQFF. The chain employs TRBV4-3 and TRBJ2-1; D remains ambiguous. This CDR3 contains 14 residues. Germline V gives CDR1 LGHNA, CDR2 YSLEER. V lost 0 bases, J lost 2 bases, and 5 bases lay in between.

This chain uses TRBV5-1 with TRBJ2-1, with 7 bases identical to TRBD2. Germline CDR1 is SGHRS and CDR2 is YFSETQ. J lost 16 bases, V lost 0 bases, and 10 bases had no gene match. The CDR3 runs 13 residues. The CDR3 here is CASSLAVGGPPFF. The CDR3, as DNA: TGCGCCAGCAGCTTGGCCGTGGGAGGGCCCCCCTTCTTC.

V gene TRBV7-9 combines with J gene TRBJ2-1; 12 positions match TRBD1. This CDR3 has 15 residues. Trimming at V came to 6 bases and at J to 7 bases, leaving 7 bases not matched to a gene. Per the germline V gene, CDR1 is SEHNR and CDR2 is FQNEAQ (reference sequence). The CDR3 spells CASRPGQGAVNEQFF. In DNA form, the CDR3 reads TGTGCCAGCAGACCGGGACAGGGGGCTGTAAATGAGCAGTTCTTC.